This T cell receptor (beta chain) is drawn from a study of beta chain features in type 1 diabetes. General study findings and limits: Shorter TCRB CDR3s, moderately but significantly so, marked every one of the four CD4+ subsets in Type 1 diabetes patients.

In its sample, this clone was seen a few times. Its specificity is not known. V shed 6 bases and J 2 bases; nucleotides not matched to a gene: 9. The CDR3 consists of 16 residues. Germline V gene data show CDR1 as MNHNY and CDR2 as SVGAGI (reference sequence). The isolated RNA, all of it, was reverse transcribed, so expressed TCRB transcripts were what got sequenced. Profiling relied on immunoSEQ multiplex PCR, and the TCRdb table lists in-frame clones only, not all of them. The sample holds roughly 300,000 clones, roughly 13% seen once. V usage is TRBV6-6 and J usage is TRBJ2-3; TRBD2 aligns across 9 bases. The source is a man aged 25-45 years with type 1 diabetes. The specimen was naive CD4+ T cells from blood. The CDR3 DNA reads as TGTGCCAGCAGCCTGCGGGCGGGAGGGGTCACAGATACGCAGTATTTT. It codes for CASSLRAGGVTDTQYF.